These T cell receptor beta chains were read from a single sample in a study of blood T cell repertoires in COVID-19. Only in-frame clones appear in the TCRdb table, and some are missing; sequencing was by immunoSEQ multiplex PCR. This sample has 250,000 or so clones; about 83% occur once, and the top ten carry around 5.9%. Specimen: peripheral blood. Receptors were obtained from a human donor in a cohort sampled during active COVID-19. CDR3s include the opening cysteine and the closing phenylalanine or tryptophan. A D gene is named only where the DNA matches it firmly. The size of a clone is reported for some rows only, either as once, few or many, or as a class for expanded clones.

J gene,D gene,clone size,V gene,CDR3 DNA,CDR3 protein
TRBJ2-7,TRBD1,NA,TRBV12-3/TRBV12-4,TGTGCCAGCAGACAGGGGATGACCTACGAGCAGTACTTC,CASRQGMTYEQYF
TRBJ1-2,NA,NA,TRBV9,TGTGCCAGCAGCCCCGCCATCGGAGGGGTCTATGGCTACACCTTC,CASSPAIGGVYGYTF
TRBJ1-6,NA,NA,TRBV2,TGTGCCAGCATGACGGGGGGGGGACTTAATTCACCCCTCCACTTT,CASMTGGGLNSPLHF
TRBJ1-1,NA,NA,TRBV19,TGTGCCAGTAGTATAACGGGAACTGGGACTGAAGCTTTCTTT,CASSITGTGTEAFF
TRBJ2-5,NA,NA,TRBV30,TGTGCTGTAGGTCGGGGGGAGACCCAGTACTTC,CAVGRGETQYF
TRBJ1-5,NA,NA,TRBV30,TGTGCCTGGAGTGCACGGGGCAATCAGCCCCAGCATTTT,CAWSARGNQPQHF
TRBJ2-7,TRBD2,NA,TRBV4-2,TGTGCCAGCAGCCAAGCTGGCGGAGCGGGAGATGTTTACGAGCAGTACTTC,CASSQAGGAGDVYEQYF
TRBJ2-1,TRBD2,few,TRBV27,TGTGCCAGCAAGCGCGACGGACTAGCGGGCTTGAACTCCTACAATGAGCAGTTCTTC,CASKRDGLAGLNSYNEQFF
TRBJ2-3,NA,NA,TRBV10-1,TGCGCCAGCAGTGAGTCGCGGCCCTTTTCCAGAGATACGCAGTATTTT,CASSESRPFSRDTQYF
TRBJ1-1,NA,NA,TRBV6-4,TGTGCCAGCAGGCAACGGGGGGCGAACACTGAAGCTTTCTTT,CASRQRGANTEAFF
TRBJ2-3,NA,NA,TRBV25-1,TGTGCCAGCAGCCCCCCCGGGGTAGGGACAGATACGCAGTATTTT,CASSPPGVGTDTQYF
TRBJ2-7,TRBD2,NA,TRBV6-6,TGTGCCAGCAGTCCTGGACTAGAAGGTTACGAGCAGTACTTC,CASSPGLEGYEQYF
TRBJ2-5,TRBD2,NA,TRBV27,TGTGCCAGCGGCTTTGCAGCGGGAGGGCCGGAGACCCAGTACTTC,CASGFAAGGPETQYF
TRBJ2-1,TRBD2,NA,TRBV6-5,TGTGCCAGCATCCCGTCAGGACTAGCAAGGTCCCAGTTCTTC,CASIPSGLARSQFF
TRBJ2-2,TRBD2,NA,TRBV11-2,TGTGCCAGCAGGGAAAGCGGGGGGGACACCGGGGAGCTGTTTTTT,CASRESGGDTGELFF
TRBJ1-5,NA,NA,TRBV7-9,TGTGCCAGCAGCCAGGGTATTCAGCCCCAGCATTTT,CASSQGIQPQHF
TRBJ2-7,TRBD1,NA,TRBV10-3,TGTGCCATCAGTGAACAACAGGGGTCCTACGAGCAGTACTTC,CAISEQQGSYEQYF
TRBJ2-1,NA,few,TRBV3-1/TRBV3-2,TGTGCCAGCAGCCATAGCGCCGAGTACAATGAGCAGTTCTTC,CASSHSAEYNEQFF
TRBJ2-7,TRBD2,NA,TRBV5-1,TGCGCCAGCAGCTTGGGGGGGACTAGCGGGAGGGCCTCAGGCGAGCAGTACTTC,CASSLGGTSGRASGEQYF
TRBJ2-3,NA,NA,TRBV3-1/TRBV3-2,TGTGCCAGCAGCCAAGAGAGCGAGGGAGATACGCAGTATTTT,CASSQESEGDTQYF
TRBJ2-7,TRBD1,NA,TRBV7-9,TGTGCCAGCAGCCGGGACAGGTCGACCTACGAGCAGTACTTC,CASSRDRSTYEQYF
TRBJ2-1,NA,NA,TRBV11-3,TGTGCCAGCAGCTTAGGGGTCGCGGGAACCTACAATGAGCAGTTCTTC,CASSLGVAGTYNEQFF
TRBJ2-7,TRBD1,NA,TRBV5-1,TGCGCCAGCAGCTCGAAAACGGGACAGGGCTACGAGCAGTACTTC,CASSSKTGQGYEQYF
TRBJ2-2,NA,once,TRBV10-1,TGCGCCAGCAGTGATTCGGGGCGGGGCGGGGAGCTGTTTTTT,CASSDSGRGGELFF
TRBJ1-1,NA,NA,TRBV27,TGTGCCAGCAGTTTTTACAGGGTGAAAACTGAAGCTTTCTTT,CASSFYRVKTEAFF
TRBJ2-1,TRBD2,NA,TRBV16,TGTGCCAGCAGCCCCGGGACTAGCGGGAGTAATGAGCAGTTCTTC,CASSPGTSGSNEQFF
TRBJ1-6,NA,NA,TRBV30,TGTGCCTGGAGCGGACAGATCTATAATTCACCCCTCCACTTT,CAWSGQIYNSPLHF
TRBJ1-1,NA,NA,TRBV12-3/TRBV12-4,TGTGCCAGCCACGGGTGGGCGGGGGCTTTCTTT,CASHGWAGAFF
TRBJ2-1,TRBD1,NA,TRBV5-1,TGCGCCAGCAGCGACCGGGACAGGTCTTACAATGAGCAGTTCTTC,CASSDRDRSYNEQFF
TRBJ2-6,TRBD2,NA,TRBV4-1,TGCGCCAGCAGCCAAGAGGCGGGGGGGATTGGGGCCAACGTCCTGACTTTC,CASSQEAGGIGANVLTF
TRBJ2-5,TRBD1,NA,TRBV11-3,TGTGCCAGCAGCTTATCCTCTCCACAGGGGACGGAGACCCAGTACTTC,CASSLSSPQGTETQYF
TRBJ2-1,TRBD2,NA,TRBV3-1/TRBV3-2,TGTGCCAGCAGCCTTACTAGCGGGGGGCGCCCATACAATGAGCAGTTCTTC,CASSLTSGGRPYNEQFF
TRBJ1-6,TRBD1,NA,TRBV6-1,TGTGCCAGCAGTGGCCTCAACAGGGGGCGCGTTCCCTCACCCCTCCACTTT,CASSGLNRGRVPSPLHF
TRBJ1-1,NA,NA,TRBV12-3/TRBV12-4,TGTGCCAGCAGTCAGGAAACTGAAGCTTTCTTT,CASSQETEAFF
TRBJ1-3,NA,few,TRBV28,TGTGCCAGCAGCTTCCAACAGGGAAGTGGAAACACCATATATTTT,CASSFQQGSGNTIYF
TRBJ2-1,TRBD2,NA,TRBV12-3/TRBV12-4,TGTGCCAGCAGCCTTAGCGGGAGGGAGCAGTTCTTC,CASSLSGREQFF
TRBJ1-4,TRBD1,few,TRBV5-1,TGCGCCAGCAGCGGGGACAGTAGCAATGAAAAACTGTTTTTT,CASSGDSSNEKLFF
TRBJ2-7,NA,few,TRBV7-9,TGTGCCAGCTCGACCCCGGGTCTTGGCGAGCAGTACTTC,CASSTPGLGEQYF
TRBJ1-2,NA,NA,TRBV28,TGTGCCAGCGCGGTCCCAGACTATGGCTACACCTTC,CASAVPDYGYTF
TRBJ2-1,TRBD2,NA,TRBV3-1/TRBV3-2,TGTGCCAGCAGCCACCCCCCCAGCGGGAGGGCCGGGGAGCAGTTCTTC,CASSHPPSGRAGEQFF
TRBJ1-2,NA,NA,TRBV5-4,TGTGCCAGCAGCCGCAGTGAGGCTAACTATGGCTACACCTTC,CASSRSEANYGYTF
TRBJ2-3,NA,medium-sized,TRBV27,TGTGCCAGCAGTAACCCCTTGGGAGGTACGCAGTATTTT,CASSNPLGGTQYF
TRBJ2-6,NA,NA,TRBV7-9,TGTGCCAGCAGCTTGGGCGCTATGTTGGGGGCCAACGTCCTGACTTTC,CASSLGAMLGANVLTF
TRBJ1-5,NA,NA,TRBV6-6,TGTGCCAGCAGCTCTCAGGGGAATCAGCCCCAGCATTTT,CASSSQGNQPQHF
TRBJ2-7,TRBD1,NA,TRBV29-1,TGCAGCGTTGATGTGGACAGGACCTACGAGCAGTACTTC,CSVDVDRTYEQYF
TRBJ1-2,NA,once,TRBV7-9,TGTGCCAGCAGCTCGGGGGAGGGAAGGGCTGGCTACACCTTC,CASSSGEGRAGYTF
TRBJ2-2,NA,NA,TRBV29-1,TGCAGCAGTAGGACATCCAACACCGGGGAGCTGTTTTTT,CSSRTSNTGELFF
TRBJ2-3,TRBD2,NA,TRBV7-9,TGTGCCAGCAGCTTAGTAGGGCTAGCGGGAGGGCCCAGCACAGATACGCAGTATTTT,CASSLVGLAGGPSTDTQYF
TRBJ1-2,TRBD1,NA,TRBV28,TGTGCCAGCAGTTCCTCCGGGACAGGCTATGGCTACACCTTC,CASSSSGTGYGYTF
TRBJ1-5,TRBD1,NA,TRBV27,TGTGCCAGCAGTTTAAAGAGAGGGGGCTTAAGCAATCAGCCCCAGCATTTT,CASSLKRGGLSNQPQHF
TRBJ1-1,NA,NA,TRBV6-6,TGTGCCAGCAGTTACCAGGTTAACACTGAAGCTTTCTTT,CASSYQVNTEAFF
TRBJ2-6,TRBD1,NA,TRBV7-8,TGTGCCAGCAGCCCACATGACAGGGGATCATCTGGGGCCAACGTCCTGACTTTC,CASSPHDRGSSGANVLTF
TRBJ2-7,NA,NA,TRBV6-5,TGTGCCAGCAGTTACTCGGCTTTTGGACAAGGGTACGAGCAGTACTTC,CASSYSAFGQGYEQYF
TRBJ2-1,TRBD2,many,TRBV10-1,TGCGCCAGCAGTGCCGGACTAGCGGGGGGGTACAATGAGCAGTTCTTC,CASSAGLAGGYNEQFF
TRBJ1-4,TRBD1,NA,TRBV10-3,TGTGCCATCAGAGGTACAGGGGGTGAAAAACTGTTTTTT,CAIRGTGGEKLFF
TRBJ2-2,TRBD2,few,TRBV5-1,TGCGCCAGCAGCTCTAGCGGGAGGTTGATAACCGGGGAGCTGTTTTTT,CASSSSGRLITGELFF
TRBJ2-6,TRBD1,few,TRBV28,TGTGCCAGCGCACAGGGGACCCTCTCTGGGGCCAACGTCCTGACTTTC,CASAQGTLSGANVLTF
TRBJ1-2,NA,NA,TRBV6-5,TGTGCCAGCAGCTCCTGGGGGCAGCACTATGGCTACACCTTC,CASSSWGQHYGYTF
TRBJ2-1,TRBD2,NA,TRBV3-1/TRBV3-2,TGTGCCAGCAGCCAAGCCGGCCAGCGGGGTTACAATGAGCAGTTCTTC,CASSQAGQRGYNEQFF